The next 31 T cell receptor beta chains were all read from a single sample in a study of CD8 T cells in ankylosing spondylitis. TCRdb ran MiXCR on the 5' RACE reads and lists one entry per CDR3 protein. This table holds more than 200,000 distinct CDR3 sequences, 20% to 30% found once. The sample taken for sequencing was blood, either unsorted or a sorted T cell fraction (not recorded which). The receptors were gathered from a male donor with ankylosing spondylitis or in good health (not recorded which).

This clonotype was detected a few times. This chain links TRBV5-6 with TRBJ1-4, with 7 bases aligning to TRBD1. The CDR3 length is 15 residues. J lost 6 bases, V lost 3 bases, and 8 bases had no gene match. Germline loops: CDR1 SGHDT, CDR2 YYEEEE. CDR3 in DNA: TGTGCCAGCAGCTACAGGGGTCCCTCCGATGAAAAACTGTTTTTT. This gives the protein CASSYRGPSDEKLFF.

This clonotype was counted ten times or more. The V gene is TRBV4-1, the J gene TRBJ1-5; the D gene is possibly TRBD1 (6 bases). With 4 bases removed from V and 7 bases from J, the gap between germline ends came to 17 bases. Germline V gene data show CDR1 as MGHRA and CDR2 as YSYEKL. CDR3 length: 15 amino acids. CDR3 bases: TGCGCCAGCAGCCCTACTCCCACAGGGAACCAGCCCCAGCATTTT. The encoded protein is CASSPTPTGNQPQHF.

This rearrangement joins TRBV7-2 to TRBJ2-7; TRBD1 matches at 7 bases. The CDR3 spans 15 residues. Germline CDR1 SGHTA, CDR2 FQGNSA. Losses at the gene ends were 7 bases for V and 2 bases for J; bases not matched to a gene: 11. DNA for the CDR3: TGTGCCAGCAACCCCGTGCCGGACAGGACCTACGAGCAGTACTTC. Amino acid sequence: CASNPVPDRTYEQYF.

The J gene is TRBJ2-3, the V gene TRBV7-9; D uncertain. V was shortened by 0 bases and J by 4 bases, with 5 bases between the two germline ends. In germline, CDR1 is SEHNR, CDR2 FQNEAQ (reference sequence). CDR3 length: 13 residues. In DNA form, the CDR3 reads TGTGCCAGCAGCTTAGCGTGGTCAGATACGCAGTATTTT. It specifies CASSLAWSDTQYF.

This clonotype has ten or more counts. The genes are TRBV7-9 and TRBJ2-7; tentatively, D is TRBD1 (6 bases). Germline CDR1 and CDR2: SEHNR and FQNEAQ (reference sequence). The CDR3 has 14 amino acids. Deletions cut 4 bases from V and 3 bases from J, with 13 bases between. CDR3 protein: CASSSQGVIYEQYF. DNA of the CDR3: TGTGCCAGCAGCTCACAGGGTGTTATCTACGAGCAGTACTTC.

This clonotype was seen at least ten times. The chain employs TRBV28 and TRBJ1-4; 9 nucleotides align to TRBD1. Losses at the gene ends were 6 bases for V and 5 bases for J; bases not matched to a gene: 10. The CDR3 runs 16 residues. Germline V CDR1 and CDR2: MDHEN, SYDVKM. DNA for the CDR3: TGTGCCAGCAGCCGAAAACTAGGACAGGGGAATGAAAAACTGTTTTTT. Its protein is CASSRKLGQGNEKLFF. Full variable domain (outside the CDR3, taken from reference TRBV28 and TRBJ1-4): DVKVTQSSRYLVKRTGEKVFLECVQDMDHENMFWYRQDPGLGLRLIYFSYDVKMKEKGDIPEGYSVSREKKERFSLILESASTNQTSMYLCASSRKLGQGNEKLFFGSGTQLSVL.

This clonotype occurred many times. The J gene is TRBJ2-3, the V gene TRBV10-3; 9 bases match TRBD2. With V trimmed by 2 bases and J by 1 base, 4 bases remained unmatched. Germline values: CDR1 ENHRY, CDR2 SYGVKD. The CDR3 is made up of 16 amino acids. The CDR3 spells CAISEPKRGGTDTQYF. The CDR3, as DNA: TGTGCCATCAGTGAGCCCAAGCGGGGGGGCACAGATACGCAGTATTTT.

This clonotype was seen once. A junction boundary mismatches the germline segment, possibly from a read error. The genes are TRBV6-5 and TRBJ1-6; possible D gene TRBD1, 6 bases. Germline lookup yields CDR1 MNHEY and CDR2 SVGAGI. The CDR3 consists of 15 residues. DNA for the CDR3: TGTGCTAGCAGTTACGGGTGGGGGCTCAATTCACCCCTCCACTTT. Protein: CASSYGWGLNSPLHF.

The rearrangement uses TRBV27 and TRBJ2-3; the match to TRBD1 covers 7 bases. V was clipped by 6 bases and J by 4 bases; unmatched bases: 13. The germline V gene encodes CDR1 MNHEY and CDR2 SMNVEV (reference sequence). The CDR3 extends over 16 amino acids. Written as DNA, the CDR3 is TGTGCCAGCAGGATAATGACAGGGCTCGGTTCAGATACGCAGTATTTT. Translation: CASRIMTGLGSDTQYF.

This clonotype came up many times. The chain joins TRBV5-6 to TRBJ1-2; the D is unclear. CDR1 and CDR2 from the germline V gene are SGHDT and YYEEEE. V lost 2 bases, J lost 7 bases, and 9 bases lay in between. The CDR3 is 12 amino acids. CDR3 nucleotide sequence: TGTGCCAGCAGCTTAGGGCTTCGTGGCTACACCTTC. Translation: CASSLGLRGYTF.

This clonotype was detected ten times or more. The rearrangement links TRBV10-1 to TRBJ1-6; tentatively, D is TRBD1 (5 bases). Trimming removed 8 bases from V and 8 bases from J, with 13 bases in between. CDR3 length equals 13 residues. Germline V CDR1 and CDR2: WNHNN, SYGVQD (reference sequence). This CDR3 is CASRRGRDSPLHF. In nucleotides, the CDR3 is TGCGCCAGCCGACGGGGACGGGATTCACCCCTCCACTTT.

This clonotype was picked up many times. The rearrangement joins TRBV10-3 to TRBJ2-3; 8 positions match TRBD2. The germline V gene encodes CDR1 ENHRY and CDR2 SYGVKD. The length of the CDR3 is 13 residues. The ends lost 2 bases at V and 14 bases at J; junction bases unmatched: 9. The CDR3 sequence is CAISESGGQRRYF. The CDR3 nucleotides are TGTGCCATCAGTGAGAGCGGGGGCCAAAGACGGTATTTT.

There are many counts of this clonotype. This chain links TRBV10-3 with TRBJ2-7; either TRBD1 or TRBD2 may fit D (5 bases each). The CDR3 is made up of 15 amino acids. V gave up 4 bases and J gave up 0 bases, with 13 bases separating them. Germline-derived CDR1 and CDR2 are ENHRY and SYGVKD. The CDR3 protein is CAISGGERTSYEQYF. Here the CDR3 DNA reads TGTGCCATCAGTGGAGGGGAGCGGACCTCCTACGAGCAGTACTTC.

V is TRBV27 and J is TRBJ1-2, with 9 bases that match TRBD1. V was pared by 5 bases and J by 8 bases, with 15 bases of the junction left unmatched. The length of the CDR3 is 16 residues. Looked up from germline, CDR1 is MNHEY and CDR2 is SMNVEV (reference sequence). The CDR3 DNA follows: TGTGCCAGCAGTATTACTTCCCGGGACAGGGTCTCCGGCTACACCTTC. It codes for CASSITSRDRVSGYTF.

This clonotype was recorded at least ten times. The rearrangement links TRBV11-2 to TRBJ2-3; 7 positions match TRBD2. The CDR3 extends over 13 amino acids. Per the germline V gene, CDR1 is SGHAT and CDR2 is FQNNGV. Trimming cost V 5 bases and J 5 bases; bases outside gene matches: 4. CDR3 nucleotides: TGTGCCAGCAGCGTAACTAGCGAAGATACGCAGTATTTT. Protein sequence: CASSVTSEDTQYF.

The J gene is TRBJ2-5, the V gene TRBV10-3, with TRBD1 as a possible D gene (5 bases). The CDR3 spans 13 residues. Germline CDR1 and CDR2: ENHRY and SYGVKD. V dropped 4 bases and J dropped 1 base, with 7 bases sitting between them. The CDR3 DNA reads TGTGCCATCAGTGTAGGGGCCCAAGAGACCCAGTACTTC. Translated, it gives CAISVGAQETQYF.

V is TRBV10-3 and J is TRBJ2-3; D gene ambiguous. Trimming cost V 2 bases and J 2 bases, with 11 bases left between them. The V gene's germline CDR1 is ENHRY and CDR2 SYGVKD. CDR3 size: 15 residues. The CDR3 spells CAISETVTTTDTQYF. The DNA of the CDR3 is TGTGCCATCAGTGAGACAGTTACTACCACAGATACGCAGTATTTT.

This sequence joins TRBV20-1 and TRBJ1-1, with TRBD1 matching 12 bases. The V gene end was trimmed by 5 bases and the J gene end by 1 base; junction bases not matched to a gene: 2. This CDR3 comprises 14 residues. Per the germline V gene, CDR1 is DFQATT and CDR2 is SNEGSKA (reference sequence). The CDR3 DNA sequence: TGCAGTGCTGGGGACAGGGGGCCGAACACTGAAGCTTTCTTT. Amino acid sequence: CSAGDRGPNTEAFF.

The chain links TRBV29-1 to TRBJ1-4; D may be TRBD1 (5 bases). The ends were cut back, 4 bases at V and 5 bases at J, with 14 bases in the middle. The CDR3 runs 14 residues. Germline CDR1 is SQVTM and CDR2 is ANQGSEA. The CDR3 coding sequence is TGCAGCGTTGCTTGGGGCAGAAAAAATGAAAAACTGTTTTTT. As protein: CSVAWGRKNEKLFF.

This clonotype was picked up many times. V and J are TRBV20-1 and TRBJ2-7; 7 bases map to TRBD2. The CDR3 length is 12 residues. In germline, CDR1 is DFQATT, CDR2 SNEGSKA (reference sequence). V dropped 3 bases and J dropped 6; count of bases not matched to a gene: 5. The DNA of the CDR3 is TGCAGTGCTAGTCGGGGGGAAGGCGAGCAGTACTTC. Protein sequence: CSASRGEGEQYF.

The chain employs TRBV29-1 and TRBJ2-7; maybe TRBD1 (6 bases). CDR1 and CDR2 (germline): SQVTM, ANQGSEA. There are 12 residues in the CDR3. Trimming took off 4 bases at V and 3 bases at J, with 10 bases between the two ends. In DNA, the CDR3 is TGCAGCGTTGTTGGGGACAACTACGAGCAGTACTTC. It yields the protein CSVVGDNYEQYF.

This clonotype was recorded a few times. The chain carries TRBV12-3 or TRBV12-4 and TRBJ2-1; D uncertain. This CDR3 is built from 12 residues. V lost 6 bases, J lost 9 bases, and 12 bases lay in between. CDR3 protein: CASRTLPGEQFF. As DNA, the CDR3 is TGTGCCAGCAGAACACTACCGGGTGAGCAGTTCTTC.

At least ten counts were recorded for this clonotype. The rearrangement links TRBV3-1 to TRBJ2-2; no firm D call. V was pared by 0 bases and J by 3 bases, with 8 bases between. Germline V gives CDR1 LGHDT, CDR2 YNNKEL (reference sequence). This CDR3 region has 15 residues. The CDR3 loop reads CASSQDLADTGELFF. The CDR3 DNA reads TGTGCCAGCAGCCAAGATCTGGCCGACACCGGGGAGCTGTTTTTT.

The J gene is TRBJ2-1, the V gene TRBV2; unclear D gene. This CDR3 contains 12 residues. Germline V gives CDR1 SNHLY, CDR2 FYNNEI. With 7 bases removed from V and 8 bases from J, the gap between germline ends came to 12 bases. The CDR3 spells CASTIMGDEQFF. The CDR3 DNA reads TGTGCCAGCACAATTATGGGCGATGAGCAGTTCTTC.

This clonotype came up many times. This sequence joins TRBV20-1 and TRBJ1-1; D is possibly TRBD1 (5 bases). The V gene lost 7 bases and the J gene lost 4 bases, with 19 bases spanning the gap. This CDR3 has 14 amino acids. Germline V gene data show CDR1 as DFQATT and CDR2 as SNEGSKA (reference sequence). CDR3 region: CSGSIGGVGTEAFF. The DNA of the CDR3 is TGCAGTGGGTCAATAGGAGGGGTGGGCACTGAAGCTTTCTTT.

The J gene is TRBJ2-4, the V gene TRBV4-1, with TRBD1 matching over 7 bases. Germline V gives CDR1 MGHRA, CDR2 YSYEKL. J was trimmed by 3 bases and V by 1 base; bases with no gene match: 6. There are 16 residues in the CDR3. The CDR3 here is CASSQVAGTVKNIQYF. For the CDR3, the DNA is TGCGCCAGCAGCCAAGTGGCCGGGACAGTCAAAAACATTCAGTACTTC.

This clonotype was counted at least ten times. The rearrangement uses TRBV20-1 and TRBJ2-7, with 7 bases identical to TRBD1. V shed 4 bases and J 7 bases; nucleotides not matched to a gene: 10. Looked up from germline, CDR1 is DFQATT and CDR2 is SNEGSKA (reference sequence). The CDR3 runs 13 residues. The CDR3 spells CSAILTGWGEQYF. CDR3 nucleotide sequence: TGCAGTGCTATTTTGACAGGGTGGGGTGAGCAGTACTTC.

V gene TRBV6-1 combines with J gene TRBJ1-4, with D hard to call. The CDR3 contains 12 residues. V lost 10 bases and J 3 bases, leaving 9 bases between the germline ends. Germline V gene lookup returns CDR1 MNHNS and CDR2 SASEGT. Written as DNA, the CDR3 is TGTGCCACCGCTCTCTCTAATGAAAAACTGTTTTTT. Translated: CATALSNEKLFF.

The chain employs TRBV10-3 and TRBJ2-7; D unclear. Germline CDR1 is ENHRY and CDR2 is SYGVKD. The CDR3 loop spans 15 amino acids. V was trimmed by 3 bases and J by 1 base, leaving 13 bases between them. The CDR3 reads CAISERYDRSYEQYF. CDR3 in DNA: TGTGCCATCAGTGAAAGGTACGATAGATCCTACGAGCAGTACTTC.

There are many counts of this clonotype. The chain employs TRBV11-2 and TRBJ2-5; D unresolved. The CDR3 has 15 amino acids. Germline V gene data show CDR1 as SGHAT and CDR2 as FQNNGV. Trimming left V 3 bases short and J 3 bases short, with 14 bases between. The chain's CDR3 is CASSFIPDPKETQYF. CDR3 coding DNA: TGTGCCAGCAGCTTCATCCCGGATCCCAAAGAGACCCAGTACTTC.

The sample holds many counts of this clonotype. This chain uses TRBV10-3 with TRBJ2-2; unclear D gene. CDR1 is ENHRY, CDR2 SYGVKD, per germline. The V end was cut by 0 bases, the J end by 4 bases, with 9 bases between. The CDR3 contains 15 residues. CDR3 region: CAISESQVGTGELFF. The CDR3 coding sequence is TGTGCCATCAGTGAGTCTCAGGTCGGCACCGGGGAGCTGTTTTTT.